One and the same sample provided the 7 T cell receptor beta chains below, sequenced in a study of blood T cells in healthy people across ages. Using a J-beta primer mix together with a sample-barcoded 5' primer, a second PCR was run for roughly 7 to 11 cycles. TCRdb reprocessed the 5' RACE reads via MiXCR and lists one record per CDR3 protein. Altogether hundreds of thousands of distinct CDR3 sequences are present, around half being singletons, with the ten largest covering 40% to 50%. Sequenced input: blood. The receptors here all came from a man of 80 years or more in good health.

The rearrangement joins TRBV12-5 to TRBJ2-2; D gene uncertain. This CDR3 is built from 12 residues. Germline V gene lookup returns CDR1 LGHNT and CDR2 FRNRAP. V lost 1 base, J lost 5 bases, and 2 bases lay in between. The CDR3 nucleotides read TGTGCTAGTGGTTTGGGGACCGGGGAGCTGTTTTTT. This codes for CASGLGTGELFF.

This chain joins TRBV7-9 and TRBJ2-5, with unresolved D. The CDR3 length is 14 residues. In germline, CDR1 is SEHNR, CDR2 FQNEAQ (reference sequence). V lost 5 bases, J lost 5 bases, and 15 bases lay in between. DNA for the CDR3: TGTGCCAGCAGCCTTAAGGCCTCTAGGGAGACCCAGTACTTC. Protein product: CASSLKASRETQYF.

The chain recombines TRBV29-1 with TRBJ2-1; D may correspond to TRBD1 or TRBD2 (5 bases each). There are 11 residues in the CDR3. The V end was cut by 4 bases, the J end by 10 bases, with 11 bases between. Germline loops: CDR1 SQVTM, CDR2 ANQGSEA. The CDR3: CSVGHWGEQFF. For the CDR3, the DNA is TGCAGCGTTGGCCACTGGGGGGAGCAGTTCTTC.

The chain uses TRBV2 and TRBJ1-2; D ambiguous. This CDR3 contains 15 residues. Between the trimmed V and J ends, which lost 0 bases and 4 bases, there was a span of 12 bases. Germline-derived CDR1 and CDR2 are SNHLY and FYNNEI. The CDR3 DNA sequence: TGTGCCAGCAGTGAAGCGCTTTTGGGCTCCTATGGCTACACCTTC. It translates to CASSEALLGSYGYTF. The complete variable domain, with remaining parts taken from reference TRBV2 and TRBJ1-2, reads EPEVTQTPSHQVTQMGQEVILRCVPISNHLYFYWYRQILGQKVEFLVSFYNNEISEKSEIFDDQFSVERPDGSNFTLKIRSTKLEDSAMYFCASSEALLGSYGYTFGSGTRLTVV.

The V gene is TRBV20-1, the J gene TRBJ1-2; D not certain. The CDR3 has 13 residues. V lost 3 bases to trimming and J lost 1 base, with 9 bases between them. Per the germline V gene, CDR1 is DFQATT and CDR2 is SNEGSKA (reference sequence). The chain's CDR3 is CSASATGNYGYTF. The DNA of the CDR3 is TGCAGTGCTAGTGCAACCGGTAACTATGGCTACACCTTC.

The chain has TRBV12-3 or TRBV12-4 and TRBJ2-3, with a tentative D call TRBD1 (5 bases). The CDR3 has 15 residues. Trimming stripped 7 bases from V and 2 bases from J, with 16 bases between. CDR3 DNA: TGTGCCAGCACCCTTAGGGGCTCAAACACAGATACGCAGTATTTT. This sequence encodes CASTLRGSNTDTQYF.

This clonotype was detected only a few times. The rearrangement uses TRBV6-5 and TRBJ2-5; D not certain. This CDR3 region has 13 residues. V was shortened by 2 bases and J by 5 bases, with 9 bases between the two germline ends. Germline V CDR1 and CDR2: MNHEY, SVGAGI. CDR3 amino acids: CASSYNPTETQYF. The CDR3, as DNA: TGTGCCAGCAGTTACAACCCAACGGAGACCCAGTACTTC.